This T cell receptor (beta chain) was obtained from a study of tumor-infiltrating lymphocytes in localized non-small cell lung cancer. Study as a whole: Several tumor histologies, both smoking statuses, and some post-neoadjuvant chemotherapy samples were included. From each patient, both tumor and uninvolved lung, non-adjacent to tumor, were sampled.

The V gene's germline CDR1 is SGHTA and CDR2 FQGNSA. V shed 5 bases, J shed 6 bases, and the junction held 4 bases outside the gene matches. CDR3 length: 14 residues. Libraries were prepared by immunoSEQ multiplex PCR; TCRdb keeps only in-frame clonotypes and omits some of them. The sample has about 8,400 clones, 77% seen once. J is TRBJ2-3 and V is TRBV7-2, with 11 bases aligning to TRBD1. This clonotype was sampled from a human donor with non-small cell lung cancer. What was sequenced was lung tumor tissue. CDR3 DNA sequence: TGTGCCAGCAGCCGGACAGGGGGCGCGGATACGCAGTATTTT. Amino acids: CASSRTGGADTQYF.